This T cell receptor (beta chain) was found in a study of OX40 agonist ivuxolimab in advanced cancers. Points from the study as a whole: Also showing low normalized T-cell clonal expansion were some of the nonresponders. Clonal expansion by week 6 occurred in CD4+ and CD8+ blood T cells (at 0.1 to 3.0 mg/kg).

On this clone itself: What it binds is unknown.

This CDR3 comprises 15 residues. The V gene lost 2 bases and the J gene lost 4 bases, with 13 bases spanning the gap. In germline, CDR1 is SGHRS, CDR2 YFSETQ. Sequenced by immunoSEQ multiplex PCR; TCRdb stores in-frame clones only, minus some. The sample contains some 66,000 clones, 75% to 80% of which appear only once. This clonotype was obtained from an adult with an advanced solid tumor such as melanoma, head and neck, liver or kidney cancer. Material: CD4+ or CD8+ T cells sorted from blood, obtained in a trial of the OX40 agonist ivuxolimab. V and J are TRBV5-1 and TRBJ1-3; tentative D call: TRBD1 (5 bases). CDR3 coding DNA: TGCGCCAGCAGCTTAAGTCAGGGAACGGGAAACACCATATATTTT. Amino acids: CASSLSQGTGNTIYF.